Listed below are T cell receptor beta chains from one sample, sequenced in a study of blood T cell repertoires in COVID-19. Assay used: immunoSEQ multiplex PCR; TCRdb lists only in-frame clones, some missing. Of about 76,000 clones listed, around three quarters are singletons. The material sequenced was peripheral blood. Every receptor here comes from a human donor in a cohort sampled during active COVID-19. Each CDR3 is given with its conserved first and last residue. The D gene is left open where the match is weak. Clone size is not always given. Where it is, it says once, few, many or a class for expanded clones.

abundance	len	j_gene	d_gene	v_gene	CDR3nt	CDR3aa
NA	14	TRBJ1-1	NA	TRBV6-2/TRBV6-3	TGTGCCAGCAGTTACGGACAGCCGAACACTGAAGCTTTCTTT	CASSYGQPNTEAFF
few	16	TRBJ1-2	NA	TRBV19	TGTGCCAGTAGGTCGAATGGGGACAAATTTAACTATGGCTACACCTTC	CASRSNGDKFNYGYTF
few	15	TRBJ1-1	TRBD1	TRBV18	TGTGCCGGTTCGCTGGGGACAGGGACGAACACTGAAGCTTTCTTT	CAGSLGTGTNTEAFF
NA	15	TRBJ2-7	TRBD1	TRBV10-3	TGTGCCATCAGTCCCGGGGACAGGGTGGGGTACGAGCAGTACTTC	CAISPGDRVGYEQYF
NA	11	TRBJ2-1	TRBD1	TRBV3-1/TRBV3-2	TGTGCCAGCAACAGGGGGAATGAGCAGTTCTTC	CASNRGNEQFF
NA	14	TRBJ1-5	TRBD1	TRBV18	TGTGCCAGCTCCAGACAGGGGGGAGATCAGCCCCAGCATTTT	CASSRQGGDQPQHF
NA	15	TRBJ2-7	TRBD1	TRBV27	TGTGCCAGCAGTCACGACCGGGACAGGGGCTACGAGCAGTACTTC	CASSHDRDRGYEQYF
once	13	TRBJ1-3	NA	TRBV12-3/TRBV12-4	TGTGCCAGCAGTCGGGGTTCTGGAAACACCATATATTTT	CASSRGSGNTIYF
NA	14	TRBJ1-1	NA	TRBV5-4	TGTGCCAGCAGCTTGGAAACAGGGAATACTGAAGCTTTCTTT	CASSLETGNTEAFF
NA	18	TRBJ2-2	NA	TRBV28	TGTGCCAGCACCACTTCCCTAGGGGCAGGACCGAACACCGGGGAGCTGTTTTTT	CASTTSLGAGPNTGELFF
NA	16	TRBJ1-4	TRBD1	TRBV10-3	TGTGCCATCAGTGAAAGGACAGGGCCGCTTAATGAAAAACTGTTTTTT	CAISERTGPLNEKLFF
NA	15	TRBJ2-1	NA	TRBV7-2	TGTGCCAGCAGCTTAGGGCCCGCAGATTACAATGAGCAGTTCTTC	CASSLGPADYNEQFF
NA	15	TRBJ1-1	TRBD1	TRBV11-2	TGTGCCAGCAGCACCGGACAGGGGGCGCGATCTGAAGCTTTCTTT	CASSTGQGARSEAFF
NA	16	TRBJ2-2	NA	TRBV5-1	TGCGCCAGCAACGGGGAGCCGATGGGTGGAACCGGGGAGCTGTTTTTT	CASNGEPMGGTGELFF
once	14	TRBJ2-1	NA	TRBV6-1	TGTGCCAGCAGTGATTGGACAGTAACCTTTGAGCAGTTCTTC	CASSDWTVTFEQFF
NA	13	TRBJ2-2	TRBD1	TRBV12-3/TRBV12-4	TGTGCCAGCAGTTTGACAGGGGGACGGGAGCTGTTTTTT	CASSLTGGRELFF
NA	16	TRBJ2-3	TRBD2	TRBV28	TGTGCCAGCAGTTCATGGGGCGGGAGCGGGTCAGATACGCAGTATTTT	CASSSWGGSGSDTQYF